These 26 T cell receptor beta chains were sequenced from one sample in a study of Graves' ophthalmopathy and Graves' hyperthyroidism. From RNA, the CDR3 regions of TCR beta chains were amplified and sequenced. HTBI-primed RT-PCR formed the first round, and a multiplex PCR formed the second. Each CDR3 protein gets one entry after TCRdb re-called the multiplex PCR reads with MiXCR. Of hundreds of thousands of distinct CDR3 sequences listed, 20% to 25% are singletons. The source material was peripheral blood. The receptors originated from a woman aged 18-29 years with stable Graves' hyperthyroidism.

This clonotype was recorded at least ten times. This chain connects TRBV7-2 to TRBJ1-1; D gene ambiguous. Germline values: CDR1 SGHTA, CDR2 FQGNSA. This CDR3 region has 13 residues. The germline V and J ends were trimmed by 2 bases and 0 bases, with 4 bases remaining between them. The CDR3 nucleotides are TGTGCCAGCAGCTTATGGATGAACACTGAAGCTTTCTTT. Its protein is CASSLWMNTEAFF.

V usage is TRBV10-1 and J usage is TRBJ1-1, with 8 bases identical to TRBD1. Germline loops: CDR1 WNHNN, CDR2 SYGVQD (reference sequence). The CDR3 length is 16 residues. V trimming: 7 bases; J trimming: 0 bases; junction bases outside the gene matches: 10. The CDR3 protein is CASTNPRGRMNTEAFF. The CDR3 coding sequence is TGCGCCAGCACCAACCCCAGGGGGCGGATGAACACTGAAGCTTTCTTT.

The chain uses TRBV27 and TRBJ1-1, with TRBD1 identical over 8 bases. This CDR3 comprises 15 residues. CDR1 is MNHEY and CDR2 is SMNVEV in the germline V gene (reference sequence). Losses at the gene ends were 5 bases for V and 5 bases for J; bases not matched to a gene: 10. CDR3 in amino acids: CASSNRQGRETEAFF. Written as DNA, the CDR3 is TGTGCCAGCAGTAACAGACAGGGGCGGGAGACTGAAGCTTTCTTT.

In its sample, this clonotype was seen many times. The chain recombines TRBV4-1 with TRBJ1-2; 9 positions match TRBD1. The V gene's germline CDR1 is MGHRA and CDR2 YSYEKL. The CDR3 covers 15 residues. V lost 0 bases to trimming and J lost 4 bases; unmatched junction nucleotides: 3. CDR3 sequence: CASSQENRGPYGYTF. DNA for the CDR3: TGCGCCAGCAGCCAAGAGAACAGGGGGCCCTATGGCTACACCTTC.

This clonotype was recorded at least ten times. V is TRBV28 and J is TRBJ1-2, with no clear D. This CDR3 has 14 amino acids. Germline V gene data show CDR1 as MDHEN and CDR2 as SYDVKM. With 5 bases removed from V and 2 bases from J, the gap between germline ends came to 12 bases. The DNA for the CDR3 is TGTGCCAGCAGTAGAACCACATCGAACTATGGCTACACCTTC. This translates into CASSRTTSNYGYTF.

This clonotype showed up many times. J is TRBJ2-3 and V is TRBV6-5, with D perhaps assigned TRBD1 or TRBD2 (6 bases each). The V and J ends lost 5 bases and 3 bases respectively, with 12 bases between them. The CDR3 contains 14 residues. Germline V lookup: CDR1 MNHEY, CDR2 SVGAGI. DNA of the CDR3: TGTGCCAGCAGTCACAGGGCGGGAACAGATACGCAGTATTTT. Translated, it gives CASSHRAGTDTQYF.

This clonotype has ten or more counts. A read error may account for a junction end that differs from germline. The rearrangement links TRBV12-3 or TRBV12-4 to TRBJ2-4, with 8 bases that match TRBD2. This CDR3 spans 17 amino acids. CDR3 sequence reads: CASSLYSGLAGKNIKYF. DNA of the CDR3: TGTGCCAGCAGTTTATACTCGGGGCTAGCGGGCAAAAACATTAAGTACTTC.

The chain joins TRBV2 to TRBJ1-2; no reliable D call. Germline V gene lookup returns CDR1 SNHLY and CDR2 FYNNEI. V was cut by 3 bases and J by 8 bases, with 16 bases left in between. The CDR3 length is 14 residues. The CDR3 loop is CASSDTILPRGYTF. CDR3 nucleotides: TGTGCCAGCAGTGACACAATACTTCCTAGGGGCTACACCTTC.

This clonotype was counted many times. V is TRBV2 and J is TRBJ1-1; 9 bases line up with TRBD1. CDR1 and CDR2 (germline): SNHLY, FYNNEI. This CDR3 has 16 residues. J gave up 3 bases and V 8 bases, and 13 bases lay outside the gene matches. The CDR3 DNA reads TGTGCCAGCCGCAACAGGGGGCTAGGGAAGGACACTGAAGCTTTCTTT. It codes for CASRNRGLGKDTEAFF. Using reference TRBV2 and TRBJ1-1 for the parts outside the CDR3, the full variable domain is EPEVTQTPSHQVTQMGQEVILRCVPISNHLYFYWYRQILGQKVEFLVSFYNNEISEKSEIFDDQFSVERPDGSNFTLKIRSTKLEDSAMYFCASRNRGLGKDTEAFFGQGTRLTVV.

This clonotype has at least ten counts. The chain is built from TRBV12-3 or TRBV12-4 and TRBJ2-2, with TRBD2 identical over 7 bases. The CDR3 length is 14 residues. With V trimmed by 6 bases and J by 7 bases, 8 bases remained unmatched. CDR3 nucleotides: TGTGCCAGCAGCCGAGCTAGGGAGGGCGGGGAGCTGTTTTTT. Encoded protein: CASSRAREGGELFF.

This clonotype was detected ten times or more. The V and J genes are TRBV11-2 and TRBJ1-1; D gene uncertain. V shed 3 bases and J shed 3 bases, with 20 bases lying between them. CDR1 is SGHAT and CDR2 is FQNNGV in the germline V gene. This CDR3 comprises 17 residues. The CDR3: CASSFPILSVADTEAFF. The CDR3 nucleotides read TGTGCCAGCAGCTTCCCAATCTTGTCGGTGGCGGACACTGAAGCTTTCTTT. The entire variable domain, with the rest obtained from reference TRBV11-2 and TRBJ1-1, is as follows: EAGVAQSPRYKIIEKRQSVAFWCNPISGHATLYWYQQILGQGPKLLIQFQNNGVVDDSQLPKDRFSAERLKGVDSTLKIQPAKLEDSAVYLCASSFPILSVADTEAFFGQGTRLTVV.

V usage is TRBV27 and J usage is TRBJ2-5; a possible D gene is TRBD2 (7 bases). The germline V gene has CDR1 MNHEY and CDR2 SMNVEV (reference sequence). The germline V and J ends were trimmed by 6 bases and 2 bases, with 13 bases remaining between them. The CDR3 is 14 residues long. The CDR3 protein is CASRPRGGQETQYF. CDR3 DNA sequence: TGTGCCAGCAGGCCCAGGGGAGGGCAAGAGACCCAGTACTTC.

This clonotype was detected only a few times. The CDR3 sequence is CASRQLRSSPLHF. Here the CDR3 DNA reads TGTGCCAGTCGACAACTTAGATCCTCACCCCTCCACTTT. The V call is TRBV27, the J call TRBJ1-6; D remains ambiguous. Germline CDR1 reads MNHEY; CDR2 reads SMNVEV (reference sequence). Trimming shortened V by 9 bases and J by 10 bases, and 16 bases separated the two germline ends. The CDR3 has 13 residues.

V gene TRBV6-5 combines with J gene TRBJ1-1; no firm D call. The CDR3 runs to 14 residues. CDR1 is MNHEY, CDR2 SVGAGI, per germline. V was clipped by 4 bases and J by 1 base, with 10 bases between them. This CDR3 reads CASSSVGPNTEAFF. CDR3 nucleotides: TGTGCCAGCAGTTCCGTCGGACCGAACACTGAAGCTTTCTTT.

This clonotype was counted ten times or more. The rearrangement links TRBV3-1 to TRBJ2-7; D gene ambiguous. Trimming took off 5 bases at V and 3 bases at J, with 8 bases between the two ends. The CDR3 totals 12 residues. Germline-derived CDR1 and CDR2 are LGHDT and YNNKEL (reference sequence). Here the CDR3 DNA reads TGTGCCAGCAGCAAGGACCGCTACGAGCAGTACTTC. Translated, it gives CASSKDRYEQYF.

This clonotype was detected ten times or more. The chain joins TRBV6-1 to TRBJ1-5; D remains unclear. V lost 6 bases to trimming and J lost 2 bases, with 14 bases between them. The CDR3 extends over 15 amino acids. Germline CDR1 reads MNHNS; CDR2 reads SASEGT. The CDR3 sequence: CASSSMDWGNQPQHF. The CDR3 nucleotides are TGTGCCAGCAGCTCGATGGACTGGGGCAATCAGCCCCAGCATTTT.

This clonotype was detected ten times or more. The chain is built from TRBV7-6 and TRBJ2-3, with D perhaps matching TRBD2 (6 bases). From germline, CDR1 is SGHVS and CDR2 FNYEAQ. The CDR3 runs to 16 residues. The V and J ends lost 3 bases and 0 bases respectively, with 13 bases between them. CDR3 residues: CASSFVGGESTDTQYF. In DNA, the CDR3 is TGTGCCAGCAGCTTTGTTGGCGGGGAGAGCACAGATACGCAGTATTTT.

The chain combines TRBV28 with TRBJ2-5; D is perhaps TRBD1 or TRBD2 (6 bases each). The germline V gene encodes CDR1 MDHEN and CDR2 SYDVKM. The V and J ends lost 6 bases and 2 bases respectively, with 13 bases between them. The CDR3 extends over 14 amino acids. The CDR3 DNA is TGTGCCAGCAGCGGGGGCCTTAATCAAGAGACCCAGTACTTC. It translates to CASSGGLNQETQYF. The full variable domain, rest sourced from reference TRBV28 and TRBJ2-5, is DVKVTQSSRYLVKRTGEKVFLECVQDMDHENMFWYRQDPGLGLRLIYFSYDVKMKEKGDIPEGYSVSREKKERFSLILESASTNQTSMYLCASSGGLNQETQYFGPGTRLLVL.

A remark on this clonotype: Germline is not matched at one junction end, which may reflect a read error. This chain joins TRBV20-1 and TRBJ1-1; TRBD1 matches 7 bases. Germline V gene sequence: CDR1 DFQATT, CDR2 SNEGSKA (reference sequence). The CDR3 is made up of 16 amino acids. The chain's CDR3 is CSARSMTGTANTGAFF. The CDR3 region has the DNA TGCAGTGCTAGAAGCATGACCGGGACAGCTAACACTGGAGCTTTCTTT.

This clonotype was counted at least ten times. The chain carries TRBV10-3 and TRBJ2-7; D is uncertain. V was shortened by 4 bases and J by 5 bases, with 12 bases between the two germline ends. The V gene's germline CDR1 is ENHRY and CDR2 SYGVKD. There are 13 residues in the CDR3. For the CDR3, the DNA is TGTGCCATCAGTGTACACCTTATTCACGAGCAGTACTTC. It codes for CAISVHLIHEQYF.

The chain combines TRBV6-2 or TRBV6-3 with TRBJ1-5, with 7 bases identical to TRBD1. CDR3 length equals 18 residues. Germline V gene sequence: CDR1 MNHEY, CDR2 SVGEGT. The junction had 10 bases not matched to a gene; V was cut back by 2 bases and J by 0 bases. CDR3 residues: CASSYPGQWGASNQPQHF. The CDR3 DNA reads TGTGCCAGCAGTTACCCGGGACAGTGGGGGGCTAGCAATCAGCCCCAGCATTTT.

As for this clonotype: Compared with germline, one end of the junction differs, possibly owing to a read error. The chain employs TRBV2 and TRBJ2-5, with D uncertain. Germline V gene sequence: CDR1 SNHLY, CDR2 FYNNEI. The CDR3 loop spans 12 amino acids. CDR3 bases: TGTGCCAGCAGTGAAACCCAAGAGTCCCAGTACTTC. Translating it yields CASSETQESQYF.

The chain combines TRBV28 with TRBJ1-1, with D perhaps matching TRBD1 (5 bases). CDR3 size: 17 residues. CDR1 MDHEN and CDR2 SYDVKM come from the germline V gene. Trimming took 3 bases from V and 5 from J, leaving 22 bases between them. CDR3 nucleotides: TGTGCCAGCAGTTTTTCCCTGGGGGGTACCGGCGAAACTGAAGCTTTCTTT. The encoded protein is CASSFSLGGTGETEAFF.

The sample holds many counts of this clonotype. The chain has TRBV4-2 and TRBJ2-7; tentatively, D is TRBD1 (6 bases). There are 14 residues in the CDR3. Trimming took 0 bases from V and 7 from J, leaving 13 bases between them. CDR1 and CDR2 (germline): LGHNA, YNFKEQ. Here the CDR3 reads CASSQERTEGEQYF. DNA for the CDR3: TGTGCCAGCAGCCAAGAAAGGACAGAAGGGGAGCAGTACTTC.

The table lists this clonotype with many counts. The gene calls are TRBV15 and TRBJ2-7; D gene ambiguous. CDR3 length: 15 amino acids. V was cut by 0 bases and J by 6 bases, with 15 bases left in between. Germline values: CDR1 LNHNV, CDR2 YYDKDF (reference sequence). The DNA of the CDR3 is TGTGCCACCAGCAGAGATCCCCAGCCTAGGGCCGAGCAGTACTTC. It translates to CATSRDPQPRAEQYF.

This clonotype has ten or more counts. This chain's CDR3 is CASSLVGGDTGELFF. The CDR3 region has the DNA TGTGCCAGCAGTTTGGTGGGAGGGGACACCGGGGAGCTGTTTTTT. The chain joins TRBV12-3 or TRBV12-4 to TRBJ2-2, with TRBD2 matching over 7 bases. The V segment lost 3 bases and the J segment 3 bases; nucleotides outside the gene matches: 4. CDR3 length: 15 residues.